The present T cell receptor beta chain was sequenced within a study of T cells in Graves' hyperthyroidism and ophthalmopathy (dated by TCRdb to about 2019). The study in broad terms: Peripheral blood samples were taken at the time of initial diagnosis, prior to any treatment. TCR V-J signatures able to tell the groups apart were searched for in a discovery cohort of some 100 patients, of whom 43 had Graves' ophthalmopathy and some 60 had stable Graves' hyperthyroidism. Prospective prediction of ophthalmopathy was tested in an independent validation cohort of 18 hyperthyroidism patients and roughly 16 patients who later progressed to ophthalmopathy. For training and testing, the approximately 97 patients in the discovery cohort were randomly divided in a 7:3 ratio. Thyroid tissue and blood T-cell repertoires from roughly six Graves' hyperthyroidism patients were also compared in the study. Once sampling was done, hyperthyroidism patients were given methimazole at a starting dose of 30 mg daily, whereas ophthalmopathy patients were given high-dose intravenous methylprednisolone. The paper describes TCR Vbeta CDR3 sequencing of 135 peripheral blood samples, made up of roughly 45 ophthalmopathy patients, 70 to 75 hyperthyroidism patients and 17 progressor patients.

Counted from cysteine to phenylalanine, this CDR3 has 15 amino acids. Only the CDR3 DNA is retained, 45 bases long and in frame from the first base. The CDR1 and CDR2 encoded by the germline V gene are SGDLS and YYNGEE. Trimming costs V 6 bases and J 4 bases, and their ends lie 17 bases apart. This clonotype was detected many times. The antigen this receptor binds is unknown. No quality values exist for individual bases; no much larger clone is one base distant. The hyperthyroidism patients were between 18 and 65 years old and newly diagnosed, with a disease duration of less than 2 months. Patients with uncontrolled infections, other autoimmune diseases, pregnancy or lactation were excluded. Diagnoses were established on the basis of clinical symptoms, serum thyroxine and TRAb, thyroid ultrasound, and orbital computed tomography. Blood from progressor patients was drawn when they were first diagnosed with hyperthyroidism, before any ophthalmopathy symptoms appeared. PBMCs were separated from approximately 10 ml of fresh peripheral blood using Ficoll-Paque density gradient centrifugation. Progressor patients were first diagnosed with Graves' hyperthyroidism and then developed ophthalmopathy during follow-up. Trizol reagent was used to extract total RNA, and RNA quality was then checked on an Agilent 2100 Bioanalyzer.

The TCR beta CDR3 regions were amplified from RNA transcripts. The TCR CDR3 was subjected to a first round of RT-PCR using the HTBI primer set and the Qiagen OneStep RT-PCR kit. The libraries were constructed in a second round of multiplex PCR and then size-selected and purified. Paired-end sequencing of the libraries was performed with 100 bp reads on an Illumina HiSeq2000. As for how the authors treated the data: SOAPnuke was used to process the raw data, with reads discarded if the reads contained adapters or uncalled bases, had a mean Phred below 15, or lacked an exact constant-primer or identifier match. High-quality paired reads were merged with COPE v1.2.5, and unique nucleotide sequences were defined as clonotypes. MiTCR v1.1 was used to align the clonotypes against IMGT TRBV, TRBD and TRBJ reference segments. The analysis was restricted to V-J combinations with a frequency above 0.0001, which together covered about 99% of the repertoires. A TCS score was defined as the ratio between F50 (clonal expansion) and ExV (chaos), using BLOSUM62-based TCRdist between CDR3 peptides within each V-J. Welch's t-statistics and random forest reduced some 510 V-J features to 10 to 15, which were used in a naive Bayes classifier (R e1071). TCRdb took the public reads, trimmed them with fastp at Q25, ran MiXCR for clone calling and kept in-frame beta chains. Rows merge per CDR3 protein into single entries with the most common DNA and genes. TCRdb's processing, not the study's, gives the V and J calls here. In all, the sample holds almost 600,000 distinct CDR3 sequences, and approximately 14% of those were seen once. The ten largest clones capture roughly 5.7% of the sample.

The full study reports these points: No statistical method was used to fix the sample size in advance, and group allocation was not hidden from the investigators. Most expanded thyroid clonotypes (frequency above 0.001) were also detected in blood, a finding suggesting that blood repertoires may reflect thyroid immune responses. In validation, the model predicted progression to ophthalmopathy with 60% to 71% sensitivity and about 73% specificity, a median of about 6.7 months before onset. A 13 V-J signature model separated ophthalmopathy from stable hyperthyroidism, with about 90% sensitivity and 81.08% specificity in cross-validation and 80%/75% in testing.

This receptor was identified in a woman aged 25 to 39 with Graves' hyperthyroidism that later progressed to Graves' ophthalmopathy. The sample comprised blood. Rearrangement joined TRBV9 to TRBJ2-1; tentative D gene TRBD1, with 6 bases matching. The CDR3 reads CASTPTGTSYNEQFF. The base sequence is TGTGCCAGCACCCCGACCGGGACATCGTACAATGAGCAGTTCTTC. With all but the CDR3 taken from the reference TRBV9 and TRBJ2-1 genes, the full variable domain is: DSGVTQTPKHLITATGQRVTLRCSPRSGDLSVYWYQQSLDQGLQFLIQYYNGEERAKGNILERFSAQQFPDLHSELNLSSLELGDSALYFCASTPTGTSYNEQFFGPGTRLTVL.